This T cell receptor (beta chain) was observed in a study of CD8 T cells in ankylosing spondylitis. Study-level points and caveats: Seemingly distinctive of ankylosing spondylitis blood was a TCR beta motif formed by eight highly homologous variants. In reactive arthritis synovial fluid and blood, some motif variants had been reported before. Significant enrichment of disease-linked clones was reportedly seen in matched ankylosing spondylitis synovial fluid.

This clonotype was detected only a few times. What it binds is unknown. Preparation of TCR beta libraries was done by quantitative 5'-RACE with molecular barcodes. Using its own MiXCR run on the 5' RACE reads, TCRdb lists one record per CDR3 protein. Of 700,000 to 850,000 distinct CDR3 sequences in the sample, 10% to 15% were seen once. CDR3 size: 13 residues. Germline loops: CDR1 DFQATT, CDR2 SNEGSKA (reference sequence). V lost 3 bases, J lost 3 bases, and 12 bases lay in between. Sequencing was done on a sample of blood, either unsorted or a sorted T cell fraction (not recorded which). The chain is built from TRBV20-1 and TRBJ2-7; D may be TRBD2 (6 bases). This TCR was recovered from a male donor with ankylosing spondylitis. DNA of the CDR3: TGCAGTGCTAGCGGGAGAAGTCTCTACGAGCAGTACTTC. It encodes CSASGRSLYEQYF.